These 5 T cell receptor beta chains came from one sample sequenced in a study of blood T cells in healthy people across ages. Through a sample-barcoded 5' primer and a J-beta primer mix, a second PCR was run for roughly 7 to 11 cycles. Using its own MiXCR run on the 5' RACE reads, TCRdb lists one record per CDR3 protein. The sample includes approximately 800,000 distinct CDR3 sequences, 20% to 25% of them seen just once. This same sample was also part of a study on T cells of mothers and their children.

The sample comprised blood. Receptors were obtained from a boy aged 10-17 years in good health.

This clonotype came up a few times. The V and J genes are TRBV7-9 and TRBJ1-1, with unresolved D. The CDR3 is 15 amino acids. V shed 1 base and J shed 5 bases, with 14 bases lying between them. Germline V gene data show CDR1 as SEHNR and CDR2 as FQNEAQ (reference sequence). Here the CDR3 reads CASSLGRGLRTEAFF. The CDR3, as DNA: TGTGCCAGCAGCTTAGGGAGAGGGTTGAGGACTGAAGCTTTCTTT.

The chain couples TRBV12-3 or TRBV12-4 to TRBJ2-5; D gene ambiguous. The V gene lost 5 bases and the J gene lost 7 bases, with 14 bases spanning the gap. The CDR3 spans 13 residues. The CDR3 DNA reads as TGTGCCAGCAGTCCCTACGCTCCTTGGACCCAGTACTTC. This gives the protein CASSPYAPWTQYF.

The chain has TRBV9 and TRBJ2-5; a weak D match, TRBD1 (5 bases). The DNA end favors TRBJ2-7, so the J call may be wrong. CDR1 SGDLS and CDR2 YYNGEE come from the germline V gene. The CDR3 spans 13 residues. CDR3 sequence reads: CASSVTDTYEQYF. The CDR3 DNA follows: TGTGCCAGCAGCGTGACAGATACCTACGAGCAGTACTTC.

The chain employs TRBV7-9 and TRBJ2-7; a possible D gene is TRBD2 (5 bases). The ends were cut back, 0 bases at V and 0 bases at J, with 15 bases in the middle. Germline V gene sequence: CDR1 SEHNR, CDR2 FQNEAQ (reference sequence). The CDR3 totals 17 residues. The CDR3 loop reads CASSLAAAGLSSYEQYF. In DNA form, the CDR3 reads TGTGCCAGCAGCTTAGCAGCGGCTGGGCTTAGCTCCTACGAGCAGTACTTC.

In regard to this clonotype: A read error may explain this, as a much larger clone is one base away. The V call is TRBV7-9, the J call TRBJ2-2; a possible D gene is TRBD1 (5 bases). V lost 7 bases to trimming and J lost 1 base, with 10 bases between them. The CDR3 contains 14 residues. Looked up from germline, CDR1 is SEHNR and CDR2 is FQNEAQ (reference sequence). For the CDR3, the DNA is TGTGCCAGCAACTTGGGGCAGAACACCGGGGAGCTGTTTTTT. This encodes CASNLGQNTGELFF. The full variable domain, in which reference TRBV7-9 and TRBJ2-2 provide the parts outside the CDR3, is DTGVSQNPRHKITKRGQNVTFRCDPISEHNRLYWYRQTLGQGPEFLTYFQNEAQLEKSRLLSDRFSAERPKGSFSTLEIQRTEQGDSAMYLCASNLGQNTGELFFGEGSRLTVL.